This T cell receptor beta chain was observed in a study of blood T cell repertoires in COVID-19. On the study more broadly: COVID-19 samples collected from the United States, Italy and Spain covered acute and convalescent phases. T cells, B-cell-depleted T cells, or PBMCs provided the cDNA or gDNA that served as material.

In the study's own analysis: Nucleated cell counts were estimated from reference gene primer amplification. Method: immunoSEQ multiplex PCR; TCRdb's copy keeps in-frame clones and lacks some. The DNA was the basis for D and trimming; V, J and clone size are from that table. The sample lists approximately 60,000 clones, less than 80% seen once, with 15% to 20% in the top ten. The germline CDR1 and CDR2 sequences are SQVTM and ANQGSEA. The CDR3 consists of 15 residues. After removal of 7 bases from V and 2 bases from J, the junction contained 11 bases not matched to a gene. This TCR came from a man between 60 and 75 years old with acute or convalescent COVID-19. The V call is TRBV29-1, the J call TRBJ2-1; 7 nucleotides line up with TRBD1. The sample comprised peripheral blood. The CDR3 DNA reads as TGCAGCGCCGCTCAGGCGACAGGGACCTACAATGAGCAGTTCTTC. It is translated as CSAAQATGTYNEQFF.